This TCR beta chain was retrieved from a study of Ad26.COV2.S vaccination and SARS-CoV-2 variants. Study details: The donor was enrolled in the Ad26.COV2.S arm of the COV1001 trial. Study-level findings and limits: The TCR-based breadth and depth measures might underestimate overall T cell responses.

Treatment reported: 15 to 20 received Ad26.COV2.S at low or high dose, single or two shots; about five received placebo; per-sample allocation not given. It was on day 63 after the first vaccine or placebo injection that samples were taken. Within Boston, the person who donated was an adult of 18-55 years. Using immunoSEQ multiplex PCR, the repertoire was profiled, and TCRdb retains in-frame clones only, with some absent. The table includes 380,000 or so clones, about 80% detected once. The V gene's germline CDR1 is LGHNA and CDR2 YNFKEQ. V lost 4 bases, J lost 7 bases, and 25 bases lay in between. The length of the CDR3 is 17 residues. With regard to this clone: Its cognate antigen is unknown.

The sample here was peripheral blood, taken in a trial of Ad26.COV2.S vaccine versus placebo. The chain combines TRBV4-2 with TRBJ1-1; a possible D gene is TRBD1 (5 bases). The TCR sequence derives from a person aged 18-65 years who received the Ad26.COV2.S COVID-19 vaccine or a placebo. The CDR3 loop is CASSPILAGRERGEAFF. CDR3 DNA sequence: TGTGCCAGCAGCCCGATCCTGGCGGGCAGGGAAAGGGGTGAAGCTTTCTTT.